One sample yielded the 18 T cell receptor beta chains listed below, sequenced in a study of STAT5B mutations in CD4+ large granular lymphocyte leukemia. TCRdb's copy holds only in-frame clones and misses some; the assay was immunoSEQ multiplex PCR. The table lists around 21,000 clones, around 75% of them singletons. Sequencing was performed on CD4+ T cells from blood buffy coats. The receptors here all came from a human donor in good health.

V and J are TRBV10-1 and TRBJ2-2, with D perhaps matching TRBD1 or TRBD2 (5 bases each). Germline CDR1 reads WNHNN; CDR2 reads SYGVQD (reference sequence). This CDR3 has 14 amino acids. Deletions cut 4 bases from V and 5 bases from J, with 11 bases between. The CDR3 DNA is TGCGCCAGCAGTGGGGGGAGTCCAACCGGGGAGCTGTTTTTT. It is translated as CASSGGSPTGELFF.

The J gene is TRBJ1-2, the V gene TRBV28; possible D gene TRBD1, 5 bases. The CDR3 runs to 14 residues. Trimming took 3 bases from V and 0 from J, leaving 8 bases between them. CDR1 is MDHEN and CDR2 is SYDVKM in the germline V gene. Here the CDR3 DNA reads TGTGCCAGCAGTTTTGGGGCCTCTAACTATGGCTACACCTTC. Translated: CASSFGASNYGYTF.

The chain combines TRBV5-1 with TRBJ2-2; tentative D call: TRBD1 (6 bases). Germline V gene data show CDR1 as SGHRS and CDR2 as YFSETQ. The CDR3 sequence is 14 residues long. V gave up 6 bases and J gave up 3 bases, with 12 bases separating them. DNA for the CDR3: TGCGCCAGCACAAGGGACACCTACACCGGGGAGCTGTTTTTT. Amino acids: CASTRDTYTGELFF.

The V gene is TRBV5-8, the J gene TRBJ2-1; D gene unclear. The CDR3 consists of 15 residues. CDR1 SGHTS and CDR2 YDEGEE come from the germline V gene. V was pared by 4 bases and J by 2 bases, with 13 bases between. This CDR3 is CASSLAGVAYNEQFF. CDR3 in DNA: TGTGCCAGCAGCCTCGCCGGAGTTGCCTACAATGAGCAGTTCTTC.

The rearrangement joins TRBV7-8 to TRBJ2-7; D is perhaps TRBD2 (5 bases). The CDR3 is made up of 14 amino acids. Trimming left V 2 bases short and J 7 bases short, with 15 bases between. Germline CDR1 reads SGHVS; CDR2 reads FQNEAQ. Here the CDR3 DNA reads TGTGCCAGCAGCTTACCTGGCCTATCGGGGGAGCAGTACTTC. This encodes CASSLPGLSGEQYF.

CDR3 DNA: TGTGCCAGCTCACCACTGGCTAATGAAAAACTGTTTTTT. Protein product: CASSPLANEKLFF. The chain carries TRBV18 and TRBJ1-4; D remains unclear. V was trimmed by 1 base and J by 3 bases, leaving 3 bases between them. The CDR3 spans 13 residues. Germline loops: CDR1 KGHSH, CDR2 LQKENI.

The chain uses TRBV5-4 and TRBJ1-2; TRBD1 is a possible D gene (6 bases). Germline V gene sequence: CDR1 SGHNT, CDR2 YYREEE (reference sequence). This CDR3 has 13 residues. Trimming cost V 4 bases and J 2 bases, with 9 bases left between them. CDR3 loop: CASSQDSNYGYTF. CDR3 coding DNA: TGTGCCAGCAGCCAGGACAGCAACTATGGCTACACCTTC.

In its sample, this clone was seen a few times. This sequence joins TRBV5-4 and TRBJ1-1; D remains ambiguous. Germline V gene sequence: CDR1 SGHNT, CDR2 YYREEE (reference sequence). The ends were cut back, 5 bases at V and 2 bases at J, with 7 bases in the middle. This CDR3 region has 12 residues. The CDR3 sequence is CASRSPNTEAFF. The CDR3 DNA reads as TGTGCCAGCAGGTCGCCTAACACTGAAGCTTTCTTT. Full variable domain (missing parts from reference TRBV5-4 and TRBJ1-1): ETGVTQSPTHLIKTRGQQVTLRCSSQSGHNTVSWYQQALGQGPQFIFQYYREEENGRGNFPPRFSGLQFPNYSSELNVNALELDDSALYLCASRSPNTEAFFGQGTRLTVV.

Of note for this clone: An end of the junction differs from the germline gene, which may be a read error. This chain uses TRBV7-9 with TRBJ1-1; TRBD1 matches 9 bases. The CDR3 sequence is 15 residues long. CDR1 is SEHNR, CDR2 FQNEAQ, per germline (reference sequence). The CDR3, as DNA: TGTGCCAGCAGCCTAGCGACAGGGGGGAACACTGAAGCTTTCTTT. The encoded protein is CASSLATGGNTEAFF.

This clone was detected only once. The chain carries TRBV5-4 and TRBJ2-7; 8 positions match TRBD1. Germline lookup yields CDR1 SGHNT and CDR2 YYREEE (reference sequence). The CDR3 loop spans 17 amino acids. V gave up 7 bases and J gave up 2 bases; unmatched junction bases: 17. As DNA, the CDR3 is TGTGCCAGCTCTCTCGGACAGGGAACAAGGGGGACCTACGAGCAGTACTTC. Protein: CASSLGQGTRGTYEQYF.

The table lists this clone with a few counts. The chain is built from TRBV28 and TRBJ1-1, with 10 nucleotides matching TRBD1. Germline CDR1 is MDHEN and CDR2 is SYDVKM. Losses at the gene ends were 7 bases for V and 3 bases for J; bases not matched to a gene: 8. CDR3 size: 15 residues. The CDR3 DNA follows: TGTGCCAGCAATCCCCCGGACAGGGGGTACACTGAAGCTTTCTTT. It specifies CASNPPDRGYTEAFF.

The V gene is TRBV28, the J gene TRBJ2-2; TRBD2 agrees at 11 bases. After removal of 9 bases from V and 6 bases from J, the junction contained 12 bases not matched to a gene. CDR3 length equals 16 residues. The germline V gene has CDR1 MDHEN and CDR2 SYDVKM. The CDR3 coding sequence is TGTGCCAGTCATAGTACTAGCGGGAGTTTCTCCGGGGAGCTGTTTTTT. Its protein is CASHSTSGSFSGELFF.

The chain uses TRBV6-5 and TRBJ2-7; D not resolved. The CDR3 is 15 amino acids. Per the germline V gene, CDR1 is MNHEY and CDR2 is SVGAGI. V dropped 0 bases and J dropped 0 bases, with 9 bases sitting between them. DNA of the CDR3: TGTGCCAGCAGTTACTCGTTGACGGGCTCCTACGAGCAGTACTTC. It yields the protein CASSYSLTGSYEQYF.

The chain joins TRBV6-6 to TRBJ2-7; 10 nucleotides match TRBD1. The germline V gene encodes CDR1 MNHNY and CDR2 SVGAGI (reference sequence). Trimming took 2 bases from V and 6 from J; bases not matched to a gene: 4. The CDR3 spans 14 residues. This CDR3 is CASSYPGQGVEQYF. Here the CDR3 DNA reads TGTGCCAGCAGTTACCCTGGACAGGGGGTCGAGCAGTACTTC.

V usage is TRBV11-2 and J usage is TRBJ2-7; 9 bases agree with TRBD2. Germline V gives CDR1 SGHAT, CDR2 FQNNGV. V lost 4 bases, J lost 2 bases, and 3 bases stayed unmatched. This CDR3 has 14 amino acids. The CDR3, as DNA: TGTGCCAGCAGCTCGGGACTAGCTCCCTACGAGCAGTACTTC. This gives the protein CASSSGLAPYEQYF.

V and J are TRBV10-1 and TRBJ1-3; possibly TRBD1 for D (5 bases). V was shortened by 6 bases and J by 0 bases, with 15 bases between the two germline ends. Germline lookup yields CDR1 WNHNN and CDR2 SYGVQD (reference sequence). CDR3 length: 16 amino acids. The CDR3 sequence: CASRTEGVLSGNTIYF. The CDR3 coding sequence is TGCGCCAGCAGGACAGAAGGAGTCCTCTCTGGAAACACCATATATTTT.

The V call is TRBV6-1, the J call TRBJ2-5; the D is unclear. TRBJ2-7 matches the DNA end more closely, so the J call is doubtful. In germline, CDR1 is MNHNS, CDR2 SASEGT. CDR3 length: 12 residues. Written as DNA, the CDR3 is TGTGCCGGATACAGACTTGCTTACGAGCAGTACTTC. It codes for CAGYRLAYEQYF.

CDR3 residues: CASSSELAGAENEQFF. The CDR3, as DNA: TGTGCCAGCAGTTCCGAACTAGCGGGAGCTGAGAATGAGCAGTTCTTC. This chain joins TRBV6-6 and TRBJ2-1, with 11 bases fitting TRBD2. This CDR3 has 16 residues. J was trimmed by 7 bases and V by 4 bases; bases with no gene match: 9. Germline values: CDR1 MNHNY, CDR2 SVGAGI (reference sequence).